This TCR beta chain was sequenced in a study of PD-L1 blockade in urothelial cancer. Study overall: Reported median T cell count for blood samples was approximately 140,000.

Trimming took 5 bases from V and 1 from J, leaving 8 bases between them. Germline CDR1 reads LGHNT; CDR2 reads FRNRAP. CDR3 length: 13 amino acids. The time point was: peripheral blood 6 weeks after treatment start. Each patient contributed between 1 and 8 total time points of blood mononuclear cells, pretreatment and during treatment. Generated by immunoSEQ multiplex PCR, the TCRdb table keeps only in-frame clones and is missing some. The table has approximately 91,000 clones, 75% to 90% seen once. This sequence originates from an older man with urothelial cancer. The rearrangement joins TRBV12-5 to TRBJ1-1; no clear D gene. The starting material was PBMCs, obtained around atezolizumab (anti-PD-L1) treatment. CDR3 in DNA: TGTGCTAGTGGTGAGCGGGCGAACACTGAAGCTTTCTTT. It is translated as CASGERANTEAFF.